Following are 24 T cell receptor beta chains from one sample sequenced in a study of regulatory T cells in long-lasting Graves disease. In building TCR beta libraries, iRepertoire HTBI primers were used together with Arm-PCR of CDR3 regions. TCRdb ran MiXCR on the multiplex PCR reads and lists one entry per CDR3 protein. The repertoire consists of roughly 420,000 distinct CDR3 sequences, with 14% occurring once and the leading ten covering roughly a sixth. Described time point: newly diagnosed GD, antithyroid drugs for less than 3 months. PBMCs provided the RNA from which the TCR library was made. A further study also used this sample, focusing on T cells in Graves' hyperthyroidism and ophthalmopathy.

The sample in question was peripheral blood mononuclear cells (PBMCs), obtained at new diagnosis, from a patient treated with antithyroid drugs. The receptors originated from a woman aged 50 to 60 with Graves disease.

This clonotype was counted at least ten times. This sequence joins TRBV6-1 and TRBJ2-2, with D possibly matching TRBD2 (5 bases). The V end was cut by 6 bases, the J end by 7 bases, with 12 bases between. Germline CDR1 is MNHNS and CDR2 is SASEGT. This CDR3 spans 13 amino acids. CDR3 nucleotide sequence: TGTGCCAGCAGGGAACAGAGGGTCGGGGAGCTGTTTTTT. Amino acid sequence: CASREQRVGELFF.

A remark on this clonotype: A clone one base away is much larger, so this may be a read error. V and J are TRBV27 and TRBJ2-7, with 10 nucleotides matching TRBD1. J lost 3 bases, V lost 5 bases, and 7 bases had no gene match. CDR1 and CDR2 (germline): MNHEY, SMNVEV (reference sequence). This CDR3 comprises 15 residues. CDR3 loop: CASSPGTGALYEQYF. CDR3 nucleotide sequence: TGTGCCAGCAGTCCGGGGACAGGGGCCCTCTACGAGCAGTACTTC.

Points on this clonotype: A much larger clone differs from this one at a single base, so this may be a read error. The chain uses TRBV30 and TRBJ2-3; TRBD2 is a possible D gene (6 bases). Matching the DNA end better, TRBJ2-1 makes the J call doubtful. The length of the CDR3 is 12 residues. In germline, CDR1 is GTSNPN, CDR2 SVGIG (reference sequence). The CDR3 coding sequence is TGTGCTGGGTGGTCGGGAGTGATTGAGCAGTTCTTC. It encodes CAGWSGVIEQFF.

The sample holds many counts of this clonotype. This sequence joins TRBV12-3 or TRBV12-4 and TRBJ2-3; 12 bases map to TRBD1. V lost 5 bases and J lost 5; bases outside the gene matches: 8. This CDR3 is 16 amino acids long. CDR3 protein: CASSQAGQGAGDTQYF. The CDR3 DNA follows: TGTGCCAGCAGTCAAGCGGGACAGGGGGCCGGAGATACGCAGTATTTT.

This clonotype was detected a few times. The genes are TRBV5-1 and TRBJ2-1, with D possibly matching TRBD1 (5 bases). CDR1 and CDR2 (germline): SGHRS, YFSETQ. Trimming pared 6 bases from V and 3 bases from J, leaving 16 bases between. CDR3 length: 15 residues. The CDR3 nucleotides read TGCGCCAGCACCTCTGACAGAGCTCTCTACAATGAGCAGTTCTTC. It is translated as CASTSDRALYNEQFF.

This clonotype appeared many times. The chain combines TRBV9 with TRBJ2-3, with D unresolved. The CDR3 runs 15 residues. The V gene lost 0 bases and the J gene lost 0 bases, with 8 bases spanning the gap. Germline V lookup: CDR1 SGDLS, CDR2 YYNGEE. The CDR3 region is CASSVEIRSTDTQYF. CDR3 coding DNA: TGTGCCAGCAGCGTAGAGATTAGAAGCACAGATACGCAGTATTTT.

The chain combines TRBV18 with TRBJ2-4; perhaps TRBD1 as D (5 bases). This CDR3 is 19 amino acids long. The V end was cut by 1 base, the J end by 0 bases, with 19 bases between. Germline V gene sequence: CDR1 KGHSH, CDR2 LQKENI. In nucleotides, the CDR3 is TGTGCCAGCTCACCACTATTGACAGAGAAGCTACTAGCCAAAAACATTCAGTACTTC. It encodes CASSPLLTEKLLAKNIQYF.

This chain links TRBV10-3 with TRBJ2-1, with 8 bases that match TRBD2. Judging by the DNA end, TRBJ2-5 fits better; the J call may be wrong. CDR3 length: 11 amino acids. Germline CDR1 is ENHRY and CDR2 is SYGVKD. CDR3 region: CATGGSETQYF. The CDR3 coding sequence is TGTGCCACGGGAGGGTCGGAGACCCAGTACTTC.

This clonotype was recorded a few times. The J gene is TRBJ1-5, the V gene TRBV12-3 or TRBV12-4, with D possibly TRBD1 on 6 matching bases. The V gene lost 6 bases and the J gene lost 4 bases, with 19 bases spanning the gap. The CDR3 runs 16 residues. CDR3 region: CASRPSDSVPNQPQHF. The CDR3 DNA reads TGTGCCAGCAGACCTTCGGACAGCGTCCCGAATCAGCCCCAGCATTTT.

This clonotype was observed a handful of times. The chain links TRBV2 to TRBJ1-5; TRBD1 agrees at 7 bases. The CDR3 length is 13 residues. Germline assignment: CDR1 SNHLY and CDR2 FYNNEI. The V gene end was trimmed by 10 bases and the J gene end by 9 bases; junction bases not matched to a gene: 12. CDR3 sequence reads: CATQGGVRGPQHF. The CDR3 nucleotides are TGTGCCACCCAGGGGGGGGTTCGAGGGCCCCAGCATTTT.

The chain is built from TRBV4-1 and TRBJ2-1, with D perhaps given as TRBD1 or TRBD2 (5 bases each). Trimming shortened V by 1 base and J by 9 bases, and 25 bases separated the two germline ends. The CDR3 runs to 18 residues. Germline CDR1 reads MGHRA; CDR2 reads YSYEKL. The CDR3 DNA sequence: TGCGCCAGCAGCCAAGGGGTTTTTCGAGGGGTCCCCGGTGGTGAGCAGTTCTTC. Translation: CASSQGVFRGVPGGEQFF.

The gene calls are TRBV20-1 and TRBJ1-5; unclear D gene. V gave up 1 base and J gave up 5 bases, with 12 bases separating them. The CDR3 has 14 residues. The germline CDR1 and CDR2 sequences are DFQATT and SNEGSKA (reference sequence). CDR3 residues: CSARGPQWDQPQHF. CDR3 DNA sequence: TGCAGTGCTAGAGGTCCTCAATGGGATCAGCCCCAGCATTTT.

In regard to this clonotype: This may stem from a read error, because a much larger clone lies one nucleotide away. Likely a read error: the CDR3 ends without its conserved phenylalanine or tryptophan. This chain joins TRBV6-5 and TRBJ2-7, with TRBD2 identical over 10 bases. Germline loops: CDR1 MNHEY, CDR2 SVGAGI. J was trimmed by 6 bases and V by 4 bases; bases with no gene match: 15. CDR3 length: 17 residues. In DNA, the CDR3 is TGTGCCAGCAGTTTCCTCTCCGGGTCTAGCGGGAGACGCGAGCAGTACTCC. It codes for CASSFLSGSSGRREQYS.

Ten or more counts support this clonotype. This rearrangement joins TRBV6-5 to TRBJ2-7; D is possibly TRBD2 (5 bases). CDR3 size: 17 residues. Germline CDR1 is MNHEY and CDR2 is SVGAGI. The ends were cut back, 2 bases at V and 3 bases at J, with 20 bases in the middle. CDR3 protein: CASSYSETPRGLYEQYF. CDR3 nucleotides: TGTGCCAGCAGTTACAGTGAGACACCCCGGGGTCTCTACGAGCAGTACTTC.

This clonotype was counted at least ten times. This chain uses TRBV6-1 with TRBJ1-4; 7 bases match TRBD1. The trim removed 6 bases at V and 4 bases at J, leaving 5 bases unmatched. From germline, CDR1 is MNHNS and CDR2 SASEGT. The CDR3 is 14 residues long. CDR3 in amino acids: CASRRGQFNEKLFF. The DNA for the CDR3 is TGTGCCAGCAGGCGGGGACAGTTTAATGAAAAACTGTTTTTT.

At least ten counts were recorded for this clonotype. J is TRBJ1-2 and V is TRBV3-1; D remains unclear. With 4 bases removed from V and 2 bases from J, the gap between germline ends came to 8 bases. Germline V gives CDR1 LGHDT, CDR2 YNNKEL (reference sequence). This CDR3 comprises 13 residues. This CDR3 reads CASSRAANYGYTF. CDR3 sequence (DNA): TGTGCCAGCAGCCGGGCAGCAAACTATGGCTACACCTTC. The complete variable domain, with remaining parts taken from reference TRBV3-1 and TRBJ1-2, reads DTAVSQTPKYLVTQMGNDKSIKCEQNLGHDTMYWYKQDSKKFLKIMFSYNNKELIINETVPNRFSPKSPDKAHLNLHINSLELGDSAVYFCASSRAANYGYTFGSGTRLTVV.

This clonotype was found a few times. As the CDR3 is not closed by the conserved phenylalanine or tryptophan, this likely results from a read error. The V gene is TRBV28, the J gene TRBJ1-5; D call uncertain. The V end was cut by 5 bases, the J end by 4 bases, with 6 bases between. CDR1 is MDHEN, CDR2 SYDVKM, per germline. The CDR3 sequence is 12 residues long. The CDR3: CASSRWNQPQHV. CDR3 nucleotide sequence: TGTGCCAGCAGTAGGTGGAATCAGCCCCAGCATGTT.

V is TRBV12-3 or TRBV12-4 and J is TRBJ1-4, with D perhaps TRBD1 (5 bases). The CDR3 runs to 14 residues. V gave up 8 bases and J gave up 8 bases, with 18 bases separating them. CDR3 residues: CASGFATRGEKLFF. For the CDR3, the DNA is TGTGCCAGCGGGTTCGCTACCCGGGGGGAAAAACTGTTTTTT.

This chain links TRBV29-1 with TRBJ2-5; D may be TRBD2 (5 bases). This CDR3 has 14 amino acids. In germline, CDR1 is SQVTM, CDR2 ANQGSEA. V dropped 5 bases and J dropped 1 base, with 14 bases sitting between them. The CDR3 loop reads CSVRWMRAQETQYF. CDR3 DNA: TGCAGCGTTCGGTGGATGAGGGCCCAAGAGACCCAGTACTTC.

This clonotype was seen many times. The V gene is TRBV20-1, the J gene TRBJ2-3; D ambiguous. The CDR3 runs to 10 residues. Looked up from germline, CDR1 is DFQATT and CDR2 is SNEGSKA (reference sequence). Trimming removed 5 bases at V and 6 bases at J, with 6 bases between. The CDR3 is CSAGLDTQYF. CDR3 sequence (DNA): TGCAGTGCTGGGTTGGATACGCAGTATTTT.

This clonotype was found many times. The CDR3 region is CASSLAGGLSTDTQYF. Here the CDR3 DNA reads TGTGCCAGCAGCCTTGCTGGGGGCCTTAGCACAGATACGCAGTATTTT. This chain connects TRBV11-2 to TRBJ2-3; weak D call: TRBD1 (6 bases). The CDR3 extends over 16 amino acids. The V end lost 5 bases, the J end lost 0 bases, and 15 bases lay between the germline ends. Germline CDR1 and CDR2: SGHAT and FQNNGV.

J is TRBJ1-2 and V is TRBV6-1, with D maybe TRBD1 (5 bases). The V end was cut by 6 bases, the J end by 10 bases, with 18 bases between. Germline CDR1 is MNHNS and CDR2 is SASEGT. The CDR3 contains 13 residues. This CDR3 is CASSLAGTRNYTF. CDR3 nucleotides: TGTGCCAGCAGCCTCGCCGGGACGAGGAACTACACCTTC.

This rearrangement joins TRBV7-9 to TRBJ2-2, with 10 bases matching TRBD2. J was trimmed by 5 bases and V by 4 bases; bases with no gene match: 10. Germline V gives CDR1 SEHNR, CDR2 FQNEAQ (reference sequence). The length of the CDR3 is 17 residues. The CDR3 protein is CASSSNLLAGETGELFF. CDR3 coding DNA: TGTGCCAGCAGCTCGAACCTCCTAGCGGGAGAGACCGGGGAGCTGTTTTTT.

There are many counts of this clonotype. The rearrangement uses TRBV6-5 and TRBJ2-7, with 7 bases matching TRBD2. In germline, CDR1 is MNHEY, CDR2 SVGAGI. V gave up 2 bases and J gave up 4 bases; unmatched junction bases: 5. The CDR3 spans 14 residues. CDR3 in DNA: TGTGCCAGCAGTTACGGCGCGGGAGTTTACGAGCAGTACTTC. The encoded protein is CASSYGAGVYEQYF.